The sequence of this TCR beta chain was determined in a study of beta chain features in type 1 diabetes. Study-wide results and caveats: Because the template was cDNA, high-expressing cells might be over-represented. TCRB CDR3s from Type 1 diabetes patients were moderately but significantly shorter in all four CD4+ subsets. Any HLA type influence on TCRB rearrangement was left unresolved here.

Worth noting for this clone: Its antigen is currently unknown.

Germline V gene lookup returns CDR1 SGHNT and CDR2 YYREEE (reference sequence). V trimming: 7 bases; J trimming: 5 bases; junction bases outside the gene matches: 9. The CDR3 is 14 residues long. Expressed TCRB transcripts were sequenced, since all the RNA that had been isolated was reverse transcribed. Sequencing used immunoSEQ multiplex PCR; TCRdb keeps in-frame clones, though not all of them. The top ten hold 0.015% to 0.02% of the sample, which has about 240,000 clones, approximately 15% seen once. This TCR derives from a man younger than 40 with type 1 diabetes. The specimen was naive CD4+ T cells from blood. The genes are TRBV5-4 and TRBJ2-1, with 7 bases lining up with TRBD1. The CDR3 protein is CASEPGQRHNEQFF. Written as DNA, the CDR3 is TGTGCCAGCGAGCCGGGACAGCGCCACAATGAGCAGTTCTTC.